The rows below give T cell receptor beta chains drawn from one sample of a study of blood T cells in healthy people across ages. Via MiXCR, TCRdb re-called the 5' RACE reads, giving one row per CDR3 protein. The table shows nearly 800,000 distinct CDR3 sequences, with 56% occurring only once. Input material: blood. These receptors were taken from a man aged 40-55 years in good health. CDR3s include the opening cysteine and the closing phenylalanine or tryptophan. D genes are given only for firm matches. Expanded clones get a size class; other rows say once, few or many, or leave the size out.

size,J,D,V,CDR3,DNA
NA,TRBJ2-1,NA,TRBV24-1,CATTAGAPYNEQFF,TGTGCCACCACTGCAGGGGCCCCCTACAATGAGCAGTTCTTC
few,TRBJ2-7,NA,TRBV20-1,CSAWDKDYYEQYF,TGCAGTGCTTGGGACAAGGACTACTACGAGCAGTACTTC
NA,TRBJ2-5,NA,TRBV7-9,CASSLVSRGQETQYF,TGTGCCAGCAGCTTAGTCAGTAGGGGACAAGAGACCCAGTACTTC
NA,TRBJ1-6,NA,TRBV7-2,CASSRQGGSSYNSPLHF,TGTGCCAGCAGCCGGCAAGGGGGTAGCTCCTATAATTCACCCCTCCACTTT
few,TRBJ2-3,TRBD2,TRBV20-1,CSALGERGSDTQYF,TGCAGTGCACTAGGGGAGCGGGGGTCAGATACGCAGTATTTT
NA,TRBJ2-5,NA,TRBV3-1,CASSQGNEQCF,TGTGCCAGCAGCCAAGGTAACGAGCAGTGCTTC
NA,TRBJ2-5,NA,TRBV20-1,CSAAGEIYETQYF,TGCAGTGCTGCCGGGGAGATCTACGAGACCCAGTACTTC
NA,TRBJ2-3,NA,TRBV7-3,CASSLEKPDTQYF,TGTGCCAGCAGCTTGGAGAAACCAGATACGCAGTATTTT
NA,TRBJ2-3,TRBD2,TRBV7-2,CASSRSGSSDTQYF,TGTGCCAGCAGCCGAAGCGGGAGCTCAGATACGCAGTATTTT
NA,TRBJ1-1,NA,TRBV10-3,CAINQGTSNTEAFF,TGTGCCATCAACCAGGGGACTTCGAACACTGAAGCTTTCTTT
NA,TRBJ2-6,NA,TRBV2,CASSPQPDRVSGANVLTF,TGTGCCAGCAGTCCCCAGCCGGATAGGGTCTCTGGGGCCAACGTCCTGACTTTC
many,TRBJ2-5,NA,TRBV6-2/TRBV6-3,CASSSVQETQYF,TGTGCCAGCTCGAGTGTCCAAGAGACCCAGTACTTC
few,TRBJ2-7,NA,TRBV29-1,CSVAPRLSSYEQYF,TGCAGCGTGGCGCCGCGCCTCAGCTCCTACGAGCAGTACTTC
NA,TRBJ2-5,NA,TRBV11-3,CASNTGLGNQETQYF,TGTGCCAGCAATACAGGGTTGGGAAACCAAGAGACCCAGTACTTC
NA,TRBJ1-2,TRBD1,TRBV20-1,CSARVIPRDRADLFYGYTF,TGCAGTGCTAGAGTTATCCCCCGGGACAGGGCCGATCTCTTCTATGGCTACACCTTC
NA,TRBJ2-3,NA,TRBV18,CASSPQGGADERADTQYF,TGTGCCAGCTCACCACAAGGTGGAGCGGATGAGAGGGCAGATACGCAGTATTTT
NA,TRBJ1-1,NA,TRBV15,CATSRDRGESGDTEAFF,TGTGCCACCAGCAGAGATCGGGGAGAGTCGGGGGACACTGAAGCTTTCTTT
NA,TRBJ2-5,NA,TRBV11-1,CASSSKRGQGGTSAYQETQYF,TGTGCCAGCAGCTCGAAGAGGGGACAGGGGGGGACTAGCGCTTACCAAGAGACCCAGTACTTC
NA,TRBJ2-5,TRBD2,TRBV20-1,CSARDPSGTKETQYF,TGCAGTGCTAGAGATCCTAGCGGTACCAAAGAGACCCAGTACTTC
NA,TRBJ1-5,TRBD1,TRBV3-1,CASSQRTGLGNQPQHF,TGTGCCAGCAGCCAACGGACAGGGCTGGGAAATCAGCCCCAGCATTTT
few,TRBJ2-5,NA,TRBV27,CASSSRQNQETQYF,TGTGCCAGCAGTTCCCGACAGAACCAAGAGACCCAGTACTTC
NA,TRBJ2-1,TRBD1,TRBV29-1,CSVDDRGQFFGDSNNEQFF,TGCAGCGTTGACGACAGGGGGCAATTTTTCGGCGACTCTAACAATGAGCAGTTCTTC
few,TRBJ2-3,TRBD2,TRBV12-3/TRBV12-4,CASGRGLAGGHTDTQYF,TGTGCCAGCGGCCGGGGGCTAGCGGGGGGGCACACAGATACGCAGTATTTT
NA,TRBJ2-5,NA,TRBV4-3,CASSQDWTEDQETQYF,TGCGCCAGCAGCCAAGATTGGACGGAAGACCAAGAGACCCAGTACTTC
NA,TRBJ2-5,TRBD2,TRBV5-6,CASSPLAGGMETQYF,TGTGCCAGCAGCCCACTAGCGGGGGGGATGGAGACCCAGTACTTC
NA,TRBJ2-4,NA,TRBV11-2,CASSLAYRGGSQENIQYF,TGTGCCAGCAGCTTAGCTTATAGGGGTGGGTCGCAAGAAAACATTCAGTACTTC
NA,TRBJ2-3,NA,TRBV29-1,CSVLASTDTQYF,TGCAGCGTTCTTGCTAGCACAGATACGCAGTATTTT
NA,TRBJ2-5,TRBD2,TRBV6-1,CASSPGLAGGRWRGETQYF,TGTGCCAGCAGCCCTGGACTAGCGGGAGGCCGATGGAGAGGAGAGACCCAGTACTTC
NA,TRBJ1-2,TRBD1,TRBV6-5,CASRDRGSSGYTF,TGTGCCAGTCGGGACAGGGGGAGTTCGGGCTACACCTTC
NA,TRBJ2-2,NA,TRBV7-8,CASSLARVRGELFF,TGTGCCAGCAGCTTAGCCAGGGTTCGCGGGGAGCTGTTTTTT
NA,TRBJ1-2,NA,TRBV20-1,CSARDRTEDTNYGYTF,TGCAGTGCTAGAGACCGGACAGAAGATACTAACTATGGCTACACCTTC
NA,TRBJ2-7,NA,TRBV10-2,CASKTIDEQYF,TGCGCCAGCAAAACTATCGACGAGCAGTACTTC
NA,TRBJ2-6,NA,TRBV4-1,CASSHRVGRSSGATVLTF,TGCGCCAGCAGCCATCGGGTCGGCCGGAGTTCTGGGGCCACCGTCCTGACTTTC
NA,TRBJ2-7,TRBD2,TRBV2,CASGISGPYEQYF,TGTGCCAGCGGGATTAGCGGGCCCTACGAGCAGTACTTC
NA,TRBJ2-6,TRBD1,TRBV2,CASTGLRTGFGANVLTF,TGTGCCAGCACCGGTCTGAGGACAGGGTTTGGGGCCAACGTCCTGACTTTC
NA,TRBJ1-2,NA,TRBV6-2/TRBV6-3,CASSRGTALSDGYTF,TGTGCCAGCAGTAGAGGGACGGCCCTTTCCGATGGCTACACCTTC
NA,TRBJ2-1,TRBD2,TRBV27,CASSPIAGDQETQFF,TGTGCCAGCAGTCCTATAGCGGGGGATCAAGAGACCCAGTTCTTC
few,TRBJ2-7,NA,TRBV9,CASSLRSWAPSYEQYF,TGTGCCAGCAGCCTACGGAGTTGGGCCCCCTCCTACGAGCAGTACTTC
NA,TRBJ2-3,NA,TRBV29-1,CSVERQGTDTQYF,TGCAGCGTTGAGCGTCAGGGCACAGATACGCAGTATTTT
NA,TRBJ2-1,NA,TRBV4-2,CASSREGRSSYNEQFF,TGTGCCAGCAGCCGTGAAGGAAGGAGCTCCTACAATGAGCAGTTCTTC
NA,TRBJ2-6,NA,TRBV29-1,CSVSPEMSGTNVLTF,TGCAGCGTTTCCCCAGAGATGTCTGGGACCAACGTCCTGACTTTC
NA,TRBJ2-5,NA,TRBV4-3,CASSPGGGAPMETQYF,TGCGCCAGCAGCCCAGGGGGGGGAGCCCCGATGGAGACCCAGTACTTC
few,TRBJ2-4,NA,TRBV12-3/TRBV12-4,CASTNRPGDTKNIQYF,TGTGCCAGCACCAACAGACCAGGGGATACCAAAAACATTCAGTACTTC
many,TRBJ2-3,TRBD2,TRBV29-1,CSVEGGLAGGPDTQYF,TGCAGCGTTGAAGGGGGACTAGCGGGAGGTCCAGATACGCAGTATTTT
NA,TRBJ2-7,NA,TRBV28,CASTQARGTYEQYF,TGTGCCAGCACCCAGGCTCGGGGAACCTACGAGCAGTACTTC
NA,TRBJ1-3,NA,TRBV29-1,CSVEEQSFNTIYF,TGCAGCGTTGAAGAGCAAAGTTTTAACACCATATATTTT